The 8 T cell receptor beta chains below were found in one sample sequenced in a study of shared clonotypes between healthy human individuals. Some clones are missing from TCRdb's copy, which holds only in-frame ones; the method was immunoSEQ multiplex PCR. The sample consists of about 92,000 clones, around 68% of them appearing once. Sequencing input: memory CD8+ T cells sorted from blood. Subset reported: CD45RO+ cells pooled with CCR7-negative TemRA cells. The receptors shown here come from a man between 25 and 39 years old in good health.

This clone was recorded once. This chain links TRBV25-1 with TRBJ2-3; no reliable D call. Germline values: CDR1 MGHDK, CDR2 SYGVNS. The CDR3 has 15 amino acids. Trimming removed 5 bases from V and 3 bases from J, with 15 bases in between. As DNA, the CDR3 is TGTGCCAGCAGTCCCAAAGGGCCCGGGACAGATACGCAGTATTTT. As protein: CASSPKGPGTDTQYF.

This clone came up a few times. The J gene is TRBJ2-7, the V gene TRBV5-4; maybe TRBD2 (6 bases). There are 14 residues in the CDR3. V lost 2 bases and J 1 base, leaving 10 bases between the germline ends. Germline CDR1 and CDR2: SGHNT and YYREEE (reference sequence). The CDR3, as DNA: TGTGCCAGCAGCTTAGCGGGTTGGTCCTACGAGCAGTACTTC. Translating it yields CASSLAGWSYEQYF.

The CDR3 bases are TGCAGCGTTGAAGATCCCCCCGGGACTAGCGGAATTGGGGAGCAGTTCTTC. Protein product: CSVEDPPGTSGIGEQFF. This rearrangement joins TRBV29-1 to TRBJ2-1; 11 bases agree with TRBD2. With 0 bases clipped from V and 10 bases from J, the junction kept 14 bases outside the gene matches. CDR1 and CDR2 from the germline V gene are SQVTM and ANQGSEA. The CDR3 extends over 17 amino acids.

The chain joins TRBV15 to TRBJ2-2; no reliable D call. This CDR3 region has 12 residues. V shed 1 base and J shed 6 bases, with 3 bases lying between them. Germline V lookup: CDR1 LNHNV, CDR2 YYDKDF (reference sequence). Here the CDR3 reads CATSRVAGELFF. Here the CDR3 DNA reads TGTGCCACCAGCAGAGTGGCCGGGGAGCTGTTTTTT.

This clone was detected a few times. J is TRBJ1-5 and V is TRBV9; no clear D gene. Germline V gives CDR1 SGDLS, CDR2 YYNGEE. With 4 bases removed from V and 3 bases from J, the gap between germline ends came to 8 bases. This CDR3 spans 13 amino acids. Written as DNA, the CDR3 is TGTGCCAGCAGCTCCTCCCCCAATCAGCCCCAGCATTTT. This translates into CASSSSPNQPQHF.

Points on this clone: A read error may be the cause here, since a much bigger clone is one base away. This chain joins TRBV29-1 and TRBJ1-1; 8 positions agree with TRBD1. Germline lookup yields CDR1 SQVTM and CDR2 ANQGSEA. This CDR3 comprises 12 residues. V lost 8 bases, J lost 5 bases, and 7 bases stayed unmatched. The CDR3 here is CSITGGETEAFF. CDR3 nucleotides: TGCAGCATCACAGGGGGGGAGACTGAAGCTTTCTTT.

The chain joins TRBV7-2 to TRBJ2-7; D is possibly TRBD1 (6 bases). The V end lost 2 bases, the J end lost 2 bases, and 19 bases lay between the germline ends. The CDR3 sequence is 17 residues long. The germline gives CDR1 SGHTA, CDR2 FQGNSA. The chain's CDR3 is CASSLPQGSGDPYEQYF. DNA of the CDR3: TGTGCCAGCAGCTTACCGCAGGGGTCAGGGGATCCCTACGAGCAGTACTTC.

CDR3 sequence (DNA): TGTGCCAGCAGCTTGAGGGGATTGAACACTGAAGCTTTCTTT. It translates to CASSLRGLNTEAFF. This chain links TRBV4-2 with TRBJ1-1; TRBD1 might be the D (5 bases). The CDR3 loop spans 14 amino acids. Looked up from germline, CDR1 is LGHNA and CDR2 is YNFKEQ. The V end lost 5 bases, the J end lost 0 bases, and 10 bases lay between the germline ends.